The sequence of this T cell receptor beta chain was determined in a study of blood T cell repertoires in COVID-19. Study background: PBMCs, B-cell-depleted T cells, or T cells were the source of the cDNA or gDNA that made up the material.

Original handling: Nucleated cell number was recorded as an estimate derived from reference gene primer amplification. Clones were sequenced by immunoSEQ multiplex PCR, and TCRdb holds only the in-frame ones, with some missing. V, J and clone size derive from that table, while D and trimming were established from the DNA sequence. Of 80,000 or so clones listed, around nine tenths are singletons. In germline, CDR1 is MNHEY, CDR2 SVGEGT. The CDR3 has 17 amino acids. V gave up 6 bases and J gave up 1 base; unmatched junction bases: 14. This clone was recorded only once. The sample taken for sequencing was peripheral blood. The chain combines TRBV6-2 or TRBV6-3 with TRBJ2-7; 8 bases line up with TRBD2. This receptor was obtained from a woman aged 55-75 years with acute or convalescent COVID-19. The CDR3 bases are TGTGCCAGCAGCCCCAGGGCGGGAGGCGCCTGGTCCTACGAGCAGTACTTC. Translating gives CASSPRAGGAWSYEQYF.